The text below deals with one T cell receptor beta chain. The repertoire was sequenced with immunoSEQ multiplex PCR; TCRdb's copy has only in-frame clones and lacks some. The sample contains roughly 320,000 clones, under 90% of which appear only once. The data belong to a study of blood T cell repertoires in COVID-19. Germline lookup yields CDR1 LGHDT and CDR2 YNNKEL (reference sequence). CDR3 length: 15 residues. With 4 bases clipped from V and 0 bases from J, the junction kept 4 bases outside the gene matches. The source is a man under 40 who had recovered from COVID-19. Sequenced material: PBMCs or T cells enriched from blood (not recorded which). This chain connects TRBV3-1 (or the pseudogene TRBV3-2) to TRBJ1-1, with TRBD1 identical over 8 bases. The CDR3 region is CASSLRTGMNTEAFF. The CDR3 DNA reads TGTGCCAGCAGCCTTAGGACAGGGATGAACACTGAAGCTTTCTTT.